A selection of T cell receptor beta chains follows, all from one sample in a study of monozygotic twins with inflammatory bowel disease. TCRdb re-analyzed the 5' RACE reads; it lists each CDR3 protein once, without DNA. This sample lists a few hundred thousand distinct CDR3 sequences; its ten largest clones have around 2.5%. Sequencing was performed on blood. These receptors all stem from a human donor with ulcerative colitis or Crohn's disease, or a healthy co-twin of an affected twin (not recorded which). Each CDR3 is given with its conserved first and last residue. Fields, in order: J gene, V gene, CDR3 protein.

j_gene: TRBJ2-1
v_gene: TRBV5-6
CDR3aa: CASSLGPGAYNEQFF

j_gene: TRBJ2-7
v_gene: TRBV4-1
CDR3aa: CASRPTGTESYEQYF

j_gene: TRBJ2-7
v_gene: TRBV7-6
CDR3aa: CASSSLAGGKPYEQYF

j_gene: TRBJ1-2
v_gene: TRBV5-1
CDR3aa: CASSLLDRAGSGYTF

j_gene: TRBJ2-5
v_gene: TRBV7-6
CDR3aa: CASSPFGLAEEETQYF

j_gene: TRBJ2-2
v_gene: TRBV27
CDR3aa: CASSLYLSGSGELFF

j_gene: TRBJ1-3
v_gene: TRBV3-1
CDR3aa: CASSQDLGSTSGNTIYF

j_gene: TRBJ2-3
v_gene: TRBV19
CDR3aa: CASSPGKVKTDTQYF

j_gene: TRBJ1-1
v_gene: TRBV30
CDR3aa: CAWTWIPGGSENTEAFF

j_gene: TRBJ1-1
v_gene: TRBV5-1
CDR3aa: CASSHIDRVNTEAFF

j_gene: TRBJ1-2
v_gene: TRBV20-1
CDR3aa: CSASSGQGIYGYTF

j_gene: TRBJ2-1
v_gene: TRBV27
CDR3aa: CASSLKGHNEQFF

j_gene: TRBJ2-3
v_gene: TRBV6-2/TRBV6-3
CDR3aa: CASSSSRLAGVADTQYF

j_gene: TRBJ2-3
v_gene: TRBV9
CDR3aa: CASSVYGTGADTQYF

j_gene: TRBJ2-1
v_gene: TRBV7-3
CDR3aa: CASSLTEVSNEQFF

j_gene: TRBJ2-3
v_gene: TRBV4-3
CDR3aa: CASSQDPGLSTDTQYF

j_gene: TRBJ1-6
v_gene: TRBV9
CDR3aa: CASSVTDHNSPLHF

j_gene: TRBJ2-7
v_gene: TRBV29-1
CDR3aa: CSARAPGSGGEQYF